This TCR beta chain was recovered during a study of post-analysis software for immune sequencing data. Study-level results: Samples from a shared batch, those prepared together, strongly co-clustered by F measure. About 5 TRBV segments appeared more often in patients than in controls, and TRBV5-6, TRBV5-1 and TRBV20-1 were among these.

Unique-molecular-identifier-tagged TCR beta cDNA libraries were used. Each sample of about 0.9 to 10 million input T cells yielded roughly 0.5 million cDNA molecules, so each molecule approximated one T cell. TCRdb reprocessed the PCR reads via MiXCR and lists one record per CDR3 protein. The repertoire includes around 400,000 distinct CDR3 sequences, approximately 39% of them detected once, and about 8% sits in the top ten. The length of the CDR3 is 16 residues. V trimming: 5 bases; J trimming: 4 bases; junction bases outside the gene matches: 12. CDR1 and CDR2 from the germline V gene are SGHDN and FVKESK. On this clonotype: Its antigen is undetermined.

V is TRBV14 and J is TRBJ2-5; 8 positions agree with TRBD1. Sequenced: blood. This TCR came from a girl aged 2 to 9 with multiple sclerosis. CDR3 nucleotide sequence: TGTGCCAGCAGCATCTTGGACAGGGCCCTGGGAGAGACCCAGTACTTC. Protein: CASSILDRALGETQYF.